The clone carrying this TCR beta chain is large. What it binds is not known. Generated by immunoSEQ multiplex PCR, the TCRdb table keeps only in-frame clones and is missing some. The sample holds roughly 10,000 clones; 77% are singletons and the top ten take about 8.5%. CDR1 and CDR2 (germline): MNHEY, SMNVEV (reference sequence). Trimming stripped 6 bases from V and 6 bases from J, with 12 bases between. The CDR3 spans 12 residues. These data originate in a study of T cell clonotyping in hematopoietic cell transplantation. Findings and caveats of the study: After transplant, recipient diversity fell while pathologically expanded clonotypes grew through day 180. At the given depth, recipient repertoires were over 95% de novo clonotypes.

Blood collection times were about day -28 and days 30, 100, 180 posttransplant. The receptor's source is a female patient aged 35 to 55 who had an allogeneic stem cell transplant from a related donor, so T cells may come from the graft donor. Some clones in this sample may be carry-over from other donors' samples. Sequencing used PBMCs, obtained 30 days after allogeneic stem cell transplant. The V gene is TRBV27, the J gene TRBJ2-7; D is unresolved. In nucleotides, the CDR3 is TGTGCCAGCAGCGGCTACCCCACCGAGCAGTACTTC. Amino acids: CASSGYPTEQYF.